This section outlines one T cell receptor (beta chain) sequence together with its context. Per the study methods: Researchers report that nucleated cell counts were estimated from reference gene primer amplification. Sequencing was performed with immunoSEQ multiplex PCR; in TCRdb, only in-frame clones are kept and a portion is missing. V and J calls and clone size are copied from that table; D and trimming were computed from the DNA. The data contain 60,000 to 85,000 clones, roughly 84% of them singletons. The CDR3 is made up of 16 amino acids. CDR1 is LGHDT and CDR2 is YNNKEL in the germline V gene (reference sequence). V was trimmed by 1 base and J by 0 bases, leaving 9 bases between them. This sample is part of a study of blood T cell repertoires in COVID-19. Across the study: Samples representing acute and convalescent COVID-19 were sourced from the United States, Italy and Spain.

V gene TRBV3-1 (or the pseudogene TRBV3-2) combines with J gene TRBJ2-2, with D unresolved. Sequencing was performed on peripheral blood. The clonotype originates from a woman over 75 with active or convalescent COVID-19. The CDR3 region has the DNA TGTGCCAGCAGCCAAGTCCCTGGAGCGAACACCGGGGAGCTGTTTTTT. Translation: CASSQVPGANTGELFF.